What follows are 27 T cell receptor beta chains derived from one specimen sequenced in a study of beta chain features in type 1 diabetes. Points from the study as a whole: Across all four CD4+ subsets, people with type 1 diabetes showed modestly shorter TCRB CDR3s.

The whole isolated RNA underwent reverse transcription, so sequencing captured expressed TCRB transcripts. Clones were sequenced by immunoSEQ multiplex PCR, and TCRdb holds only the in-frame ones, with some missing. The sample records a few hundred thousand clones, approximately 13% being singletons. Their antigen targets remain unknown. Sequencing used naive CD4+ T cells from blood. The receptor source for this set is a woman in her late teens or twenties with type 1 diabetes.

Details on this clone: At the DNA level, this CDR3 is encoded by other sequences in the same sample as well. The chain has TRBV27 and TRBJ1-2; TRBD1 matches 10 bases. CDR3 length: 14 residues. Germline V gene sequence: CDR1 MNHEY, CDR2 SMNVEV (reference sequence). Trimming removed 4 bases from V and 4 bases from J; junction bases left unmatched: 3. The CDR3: CASSSRTGGYGYTF. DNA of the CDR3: TGTGCCAGCAGTTCTCGGACAGGGGGCTATGGCTACACCTTC.

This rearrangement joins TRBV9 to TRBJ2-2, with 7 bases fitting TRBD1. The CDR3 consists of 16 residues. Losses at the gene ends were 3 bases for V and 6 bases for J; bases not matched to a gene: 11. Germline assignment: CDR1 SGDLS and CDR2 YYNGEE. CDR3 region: CASSGLRGRVSGELFF. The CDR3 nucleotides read TGTGCCAGCAGCGGATTGAGGGGGCGCGTATCCGGGGAGCTGTTTTTT. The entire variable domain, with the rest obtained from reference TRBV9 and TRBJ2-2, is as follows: DSGVTQTPKHLITATGQRVTLRCSPRSGDLSVYWYQQSLDQGLQFLIQYYNGEERAKGNILERFSAQQFPDLHSELNLSSLELGDSALYFCASSGLRGRVSGELFFGEGSRLTVL.

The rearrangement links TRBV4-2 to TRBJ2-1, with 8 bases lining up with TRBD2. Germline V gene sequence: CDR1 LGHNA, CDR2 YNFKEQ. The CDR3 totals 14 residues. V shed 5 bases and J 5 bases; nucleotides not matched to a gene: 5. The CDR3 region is CASSLTSGNNEQFF. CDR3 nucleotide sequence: TGTGCCAGCAGCTTAACTAGCGGCAACAATGAGCAGTTCTTC.

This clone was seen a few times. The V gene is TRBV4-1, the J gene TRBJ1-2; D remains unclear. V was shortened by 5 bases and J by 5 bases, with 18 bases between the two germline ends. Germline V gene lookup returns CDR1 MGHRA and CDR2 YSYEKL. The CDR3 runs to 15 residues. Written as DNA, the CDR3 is TGCGCCAGCAGCGCAAAGCGGGAGGGAGGTTATGGCTACACCTTC. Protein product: CASSAKREGGYGYTF.

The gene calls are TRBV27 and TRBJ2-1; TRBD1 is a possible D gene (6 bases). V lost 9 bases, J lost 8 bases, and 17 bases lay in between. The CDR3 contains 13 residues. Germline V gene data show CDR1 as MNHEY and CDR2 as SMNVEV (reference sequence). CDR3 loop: CASRLSGVYEQFF. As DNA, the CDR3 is TGTGCCAGTAGGCTATCAGGGGTCTATGAGCAGTTCTTC.

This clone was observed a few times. In DNA form, the CDR3 reads TGTGCCAGCAGCGGAGCGGGATCAAGCTCCTACAATGAGCAGTTCTTC. Translation: CASSGAGSSSYNEQFF. The chain employs TRBV7-9 and TRBJ2-1, with TRBD2 identical over 7 bases. V lost 5 bases and J lost 0; bases outside the gene matches: 7. CDR1 is SEHNR and CDR2 is FQNEAQ in the germline V gene (reference sequence). The length of the CDR3 is 16 residues.

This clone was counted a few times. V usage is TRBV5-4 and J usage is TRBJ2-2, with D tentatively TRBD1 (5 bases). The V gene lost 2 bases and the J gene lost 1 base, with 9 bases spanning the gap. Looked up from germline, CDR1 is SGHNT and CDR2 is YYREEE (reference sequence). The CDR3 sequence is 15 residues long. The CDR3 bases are TGTGCCAGCAGCTTAGGGCAGGGGAACACCGGGGAGCTGTTTTTT. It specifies CASSLGQGNTGELFF. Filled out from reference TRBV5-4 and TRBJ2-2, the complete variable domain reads ETGVTQSPTHLIKTRGQQVTLRCSSQSGHNTVSWYQQALGQGPQFIFQYYREEENGRGNFPPRFSGLQFPNYSSELNVNALELDDSALYLCASSLGQGNTGELFFGEGSRLTVL.

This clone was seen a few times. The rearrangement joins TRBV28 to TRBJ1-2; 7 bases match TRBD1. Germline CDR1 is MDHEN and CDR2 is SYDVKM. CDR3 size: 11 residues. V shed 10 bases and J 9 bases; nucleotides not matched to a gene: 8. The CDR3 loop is CATTGAFSYTF. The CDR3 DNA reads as TGTGCCACCACAGGGGCTTTCAGCTACACCTTC.

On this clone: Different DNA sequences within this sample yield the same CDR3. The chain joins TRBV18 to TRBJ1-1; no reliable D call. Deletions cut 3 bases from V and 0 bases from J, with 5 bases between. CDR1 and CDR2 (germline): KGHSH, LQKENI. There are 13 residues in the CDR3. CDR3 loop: CASSPRVNTEAFF. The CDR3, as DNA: TGTGCCAGCTCACCGAGGGTGAACACTGAAGCTTTCTTT.

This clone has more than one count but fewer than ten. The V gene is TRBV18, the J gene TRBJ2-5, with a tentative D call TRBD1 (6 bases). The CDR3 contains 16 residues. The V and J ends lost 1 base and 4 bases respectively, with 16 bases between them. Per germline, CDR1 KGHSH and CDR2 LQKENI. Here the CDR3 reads CASSPQGQGLSETQYF. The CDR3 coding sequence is TGTGCCAGCTCACCACAAGGTCAGGGGTTGTCAGAGACCCAGTACTTC.

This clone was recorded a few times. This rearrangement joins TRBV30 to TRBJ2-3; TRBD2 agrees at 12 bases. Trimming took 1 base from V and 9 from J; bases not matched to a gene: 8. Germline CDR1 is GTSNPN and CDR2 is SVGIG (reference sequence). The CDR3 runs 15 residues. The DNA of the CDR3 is TGTGCCTGGAGTGAGCTAGCGGGAGGGCCTCGAACGCAGTATTTT. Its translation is CAWSELAGGPRTQYF. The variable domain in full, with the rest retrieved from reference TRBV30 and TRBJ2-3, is SQTIHQWPATLVQPVGSPLSLECTVEGTSNPNLYWYRQAAGRGLQLLFYSVGIGQISSEVPQNLSASRPQDRQFILSSKKLLLSDSGFYLCAWSELAGGPRTQYFGPGTRLTVL.

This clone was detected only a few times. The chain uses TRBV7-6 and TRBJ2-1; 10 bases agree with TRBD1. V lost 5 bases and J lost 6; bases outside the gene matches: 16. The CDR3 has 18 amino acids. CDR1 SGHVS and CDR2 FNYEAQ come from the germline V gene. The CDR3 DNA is TGTGCCAGCAGCGCAAACAAACTGGGGAGACAGGGGGCCAATGAGCAGTTCTTC. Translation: CASSANKLGRQGANEQFF.

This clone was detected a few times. CDR3 nucleotides: TGTGCCAGCAGCGTAGACCCCGGACAGTTAAACTATGGCTACACCTTC. Its protein product is CASSVDPGQLNYGYTF. The rearrangement links TRBV9 to TRBJ1-2; D possibly corresponds to TRBD1 (6 bases). CDR1 and CDR2 from the germline V gene are SGDLS and YYNGEE. CDR3 length equals 16 residues. With 0 bases removed from V and 2 bases from J, the gap between germline ends came to 14 bases.

The CDR3 spells CASSVARGYQETQYF. The CDR3 region has the DNA TGTGCCAGCAGCGTAGCTAGGGGGTACCAAGAGACCCAGTACTTC. This chain joins TRBV9 and TRBJ2-5, with D perhaps TRBD1 (6 bases). Germline loops: CDR1 SGDLS, CDR2 YYNGEE. Trimming left V 0 bases short and J 0 bases short, with 9 bases between. This CDR3 is built from 15 residues.

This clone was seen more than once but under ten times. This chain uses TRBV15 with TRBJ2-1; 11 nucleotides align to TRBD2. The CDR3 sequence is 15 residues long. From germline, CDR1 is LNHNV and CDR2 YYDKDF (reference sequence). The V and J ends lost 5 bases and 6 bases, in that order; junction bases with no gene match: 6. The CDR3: CATSGDSGRGNEQFF. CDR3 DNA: TGTGCCACCAGCGGTGATAGCGGGAGGGGCAATGAGCAGTTCTTC.

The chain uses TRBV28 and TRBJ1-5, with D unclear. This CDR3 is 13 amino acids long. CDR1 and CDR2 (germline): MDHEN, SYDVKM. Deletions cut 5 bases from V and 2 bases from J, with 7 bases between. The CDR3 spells CASSPHGNQPQHF. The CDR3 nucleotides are TGTGCCAGCAGTCCACACGGCAATCAGCCCCAGCATTTT.

The CDR3 nucleotides read TGTGCCTGGAGTGTAGGGGGACCGTTGGGCAATCAGCCCCAGCATTTT. Translation gives CAWSVGGPLGNQPQHF. The chain combines TRBV30 with TRBJ1-5; D perhaps matches TRBD1 (6 bases). Trimming removed 0 bases from V and 2 bases from J, with 14 bases in between. Germline values: CDR1 GTSNPN, CDR2 SVGIG (reference sequence). CDR3 length: 16 residues.

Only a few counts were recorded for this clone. DNA for the CDR3: TGTGCCAGCAGTTTATCGGCGGTTTGGGGCTACACCTTC. Protein sequence: CASSLSAVWGYTF. The chain couples TRBV27 to TRBJ1-2; D unclear. The CDR3 has 13 residues. CDR1 MNHEY and CDR2 SMNVEV come from the germline V gene (reference sequence). The germline V and J ends were trimmed by 0 bases and 8 bases, with 10 bases remaining between them.

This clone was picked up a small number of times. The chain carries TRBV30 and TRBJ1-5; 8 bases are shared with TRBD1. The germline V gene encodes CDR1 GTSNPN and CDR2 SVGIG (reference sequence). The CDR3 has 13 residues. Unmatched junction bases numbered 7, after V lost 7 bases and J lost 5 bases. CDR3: CAYGQGHYQPQHF. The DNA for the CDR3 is TGTGCCTACGGACAGGGCCACTATCAGCCCCAGCATTTT.

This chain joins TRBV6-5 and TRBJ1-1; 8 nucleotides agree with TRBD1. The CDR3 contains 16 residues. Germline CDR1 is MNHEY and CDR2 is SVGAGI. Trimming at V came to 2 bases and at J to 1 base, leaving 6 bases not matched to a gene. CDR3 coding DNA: TGTGCCAGCAGTTACGGATGGACAGGGCCGAACACTGAAGCTTTCTTT. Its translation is CASSYGWTGPNTEAFF.

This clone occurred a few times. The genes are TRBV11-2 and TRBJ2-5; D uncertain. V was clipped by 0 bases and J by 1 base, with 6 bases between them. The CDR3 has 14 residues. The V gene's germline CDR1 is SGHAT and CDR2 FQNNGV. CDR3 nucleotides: TGTGCCAGCAGCTTAGACTCCGTCCAAGAGACCCAGTACTTC. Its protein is CASSLDSVQETQYF.

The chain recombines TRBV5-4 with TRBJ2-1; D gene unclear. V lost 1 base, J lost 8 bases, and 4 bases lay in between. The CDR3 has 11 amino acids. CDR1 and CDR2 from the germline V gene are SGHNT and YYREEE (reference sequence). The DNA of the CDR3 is TGTGCCAGCAGCTTGCGGGATGAGCAGTTCTTC. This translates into CASSLRDEQFF.

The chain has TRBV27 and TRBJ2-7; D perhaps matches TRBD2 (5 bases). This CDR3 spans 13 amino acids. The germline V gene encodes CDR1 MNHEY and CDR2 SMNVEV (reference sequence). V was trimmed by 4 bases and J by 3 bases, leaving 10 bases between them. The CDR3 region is CASSWFRGYEQYF. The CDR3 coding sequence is TGTGCCAGCAGTTGGTTTCGGGGCTACGAGCAGTACTTC.

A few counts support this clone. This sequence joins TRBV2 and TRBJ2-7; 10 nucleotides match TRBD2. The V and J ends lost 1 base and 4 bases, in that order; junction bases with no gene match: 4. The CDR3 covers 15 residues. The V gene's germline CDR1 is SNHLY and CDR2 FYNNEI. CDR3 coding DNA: TGTGCCAGCAGTGAAGGTTTAGCGGGAGGTTACGAGCAGTACGTC. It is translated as CASSEGLAGGYEQYV.

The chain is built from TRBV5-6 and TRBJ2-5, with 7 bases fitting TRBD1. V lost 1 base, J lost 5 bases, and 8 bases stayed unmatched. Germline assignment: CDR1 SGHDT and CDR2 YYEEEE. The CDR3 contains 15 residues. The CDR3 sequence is CASSLTGQLGETQYF. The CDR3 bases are TGTGCCAGCAGCTTGACGGGACAGTTGGGGGAGACCCAGTACTTC.

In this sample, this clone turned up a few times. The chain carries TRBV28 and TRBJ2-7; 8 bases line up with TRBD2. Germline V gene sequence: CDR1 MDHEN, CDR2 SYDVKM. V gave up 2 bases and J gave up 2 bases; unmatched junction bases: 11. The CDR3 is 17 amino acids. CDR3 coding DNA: TGTGCCAGCAGTTTACGGGGGATGGGACTAGTGCCCTACGAGCAGTACGTC. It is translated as CASSLRGMGLVPYEQYV.

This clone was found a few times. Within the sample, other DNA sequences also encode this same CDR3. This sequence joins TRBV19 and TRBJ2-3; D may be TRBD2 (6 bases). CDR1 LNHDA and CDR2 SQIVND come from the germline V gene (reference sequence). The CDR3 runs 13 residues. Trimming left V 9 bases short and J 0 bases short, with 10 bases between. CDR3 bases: TGTGCCAGCCGGAGCGGGAGCACAGATACGCAGTATTTT. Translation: CASRSGSTDTQYF.